This T cell receptor beta chain was profiled in a study of CD8+ T cells in alopecia areata. Study findings and constraints: During tofacitinib treatment, many expanded lesional clones remained in scalp and blood. The study also sequences resident alphabeta T cells of normal skin in scalp samples. The study found tofacitinib significantly decreased scalp clonality and expanded CD8+ clones among the top 100. The presence of one nonresponder keeps the tie between baseline CD8+ expansion and response uncertain.

About this clone: Its target is unknown.

Trimming removed 4 bases from V and 4 bases from J; junction bases left unmatched: 5. The CDR3 sequence is 14 residues long. Germline V gene lookup returns CDR1 SGHDT and CDR2 YYEEEE. Described treatment: oral pan-JAK inhibitor, 5-10 mg twice daily. The sequencing template was cDNA reverse transcribed from extracted RNA. Data came from immunoSEQ multiplex PCR; TCRdb stores just in-frame clones and leaves some out. The sample lists about 170,000 clones, 58% occurring once. The sample in question was CD4+ T cells sorted from blood, obtained at approximately week 60, from a patient treated with tofacitinib. This chain connects TRBV5-6 to TRBJ1-5, with TRBD1 matching 7 bases. The clonotype was recovered from a human donor with alopecia areata. This CDR3 reads CASSTAGGNQPQHF. CDR3 nucleotide sequence: TGTGCCAGCAGCACCGCAGGGGGAAATCAGCCCCAGCATTTT. The full variable domain, its missing parts supplied by reference TRBV5-6 and TRBJ1-5, is DAGVTQSPTHLIKTRGQQVTLRCSPKSGHDTVSWYQQALGQGPQFIFQYYEEEERQRGNFPDRFSGHQFPNYSSELNVNALLLGDSALYLCASSTAGGNQPQHFGDGTRLSIL.